This TCR beta chain was sequenced during a study of CD8+ T cells in alopecia areata. There are 14 residues in the CDR3. The ends were cut back, 2 bases at V and 8 bases at J, with 15 bases in the middle. Germline V gene data show CDR1 as MGHDK and CDR2 as SYGVNS. The treatment was: oral pan-JAK inhibitor, 5-10 mg twice daily. Following RNA extraction, reverse transcription yielded cDNA that acted as the sequencing template. The table came from immunoSEQ multiplex PCR; TCRdb's copy has only in-frame clones and leaves some out. The sample contains about 190,000 clones, more than 50% of which appear only once.

The origin of this receptor is a human donor with alopecia areata. The sequencing here drew on CD4+ T cells sorted from blood, taken at week 24, from a patient treated with tofacitinib. J is TRBJ1-2 and V is TRBV25-1; the D gene is possibly TRBD1 (6 bases). The CDR3 DNA sequence: TGTGCCAGCAGTGAAGGACAGTCCCGCGGGGGCTACACCTTC. Its protein is CASSEGQSRGGYTF.